The rows below give T cell receptor beta chains drawn from one sample of a study of T cell changes during pregnancy in multiple sclerosis. Data came from immunoSEQ multiplex PCR; TCRdb stores just in-frame clones and leaves some out. The sample consists of 55,000 to 75,000 clones, around nine tenths of them appearing once. The specimen was peripheral blood, collected in the third trimester of pregnancy. The receptors originated from a female donor in good health, enrolled as a control in a pregnancy study. Each CDR3 is given with its conserved first and last residue. The order of the fields is D gene, V gene, clone size, J gene, CDR3 DNA, CDR3 protein. The D gene is left open where the match is weak. Clone sizes are given selectively: once, few, many, or a class where the clone is expanded.

TRBD2	TRBV10-1	once	TRBJ2-2	TGCGCCACTAGACGGACTAGCGGGGGGGCGATTAACACCGGGGAGCTGTTTTTT	CATRRTSGGAINTGELFF
-	TRBV6-1	-	TRBJ1-2	TGTGCCAGCAGTGAAGATGTGGCGGGGGAAGTTGGCTACACCTTC	CASSEDVAGEVGYTF
TRBD1	TRBV6-6	-	TRBJ2-2	TGTGCCAGCACCCCCCCCGGGACAGGGAACACCGGGGAGCTGTTTTTT	CASTPPGTGNTGELFF
TRBD1	TRBV10-3	-	TRBJ1-1	TGTGCCATCAGTGAGGAGGGGGCCGACACTGAAGCTTTCTTT	CAISEEGADTEAFF
TRBD1	TRBV5-8	-	TRBJ2-7	TGTGCCAGCAGCTTGGCCCTAAGGACAGGGATCCTCTACGAGCAGTACTTC	CASSLALRTGILYEQYF
TRBD2	TRBV7-2	-	TRBJ2-5	TGTGCCAGCAGCTTAAGGCTGACGGGGGGGGTTCAAGAGACCCAGTACTTC	CASSLRLTGGVQETQYF
-	TRBV7-3	-	TRBJ1-1	TGTGCCAGCAGCGCCGGGATGAACACTGAAGCTTTCTTT	CASSAGMNTEAFF
-	TRBV25-1	-	TRBJ2-3	TGTGCCAGCAGTGAACTAGGTACCACAGATACGCAGTATTTT	CASSELGTTDTQYF
TRBD1	TRBV9	-	TRBJ2-3	TGTGCCAGCAGCGAAGCGAGGGGGCTATCCGCAGATACGCAGTATTTT	CASSEARGLSADTQYF
TRBD1	TRBV28	-	TRBJ2-7	TGTGCCAGCAGTACGACAGGGATCTCCTACGAGCAGTACTTC	CASSTTGISYEQYF
TRBD2	TRBV5-1	-	TRBJ2-3	TGCGCCAGCAGCCAGACTAGCGGGGTGTCCACAGATACGCAGTATTTT	CASSQTSGVSTDTQYF
-	TRBV27	-	TRBJ1-1	TGTGCCAGCAGTTTATACCAGGGTACGGATGAAGCTTTCTTT	CASSLYQGTDEAFF
-	TRBV15	-	TRBJ1-1	TGTGCCACCAGCAGAGATCCCCACTCAACAGGGTATCACACTGAAGCTTTCTTT	CATSRDPHSTGYHTEAFF
TRBD2	TRBV4-3	-	TRBJ2-2	TGCGCCAGCAGCCTCACTAGCGGGGACACCGGGGAGCTGTTTTTT	CASSLTSGDTGELFF
-	TRBV7-2	-	TRBJ1-2	TGTGCCAGCAGCTTAGCCTTAGGGGGAGATGGCTACACCTTC	CASSLALGGDGYTF
-	TRBV5-4	-	TRBJ2-1	TGTGCCAGCAGCTTAGGACAGAGCTCCTACAATGAGCAGTTCTTC	CASSLGQSSYNEQFF
-	TRBV11-2	once	TRBJ1-2	TGTGCCAGCAGCTTAGTAGGGCTGCGGGGGACCGATGGCTACACCTTC	CASSLVGLRGTDGYTF
TRBD1	TRBV7-9	-	TRBJ1-3	TGTGCCAGCAGCCAGGGACAGGGGACTGGAAACACCATATATTTT	CASSQGQGTGNTIYF